This TCR beta chain was documented in a study of blood T cells in healthy people across ages. Using a J-beta primer mix together with a sample-barcoded 5' primer, a second PCR was run for roughly 7 to 11 cycles. The study obtained at least 3 million CDR3-containing paired-end reads from every sample. TCRdb called the 5' RACE reads again in MiXCR, with one record for every CDR3 protein. The table records around 1.5 million distinct CDR3 sequences, roughly 59% of them present only once. In the case of this clonotype: Its antigen is unknown.

Study outcomes and limitations: Donor CMV infection status was unknown, possibly confounding age-related changes in expanded clonotypes.

V lost 5 bases and J 5 bases, leaving 15 bases between the germline ends. This CDR3 is built from 14 residues. Per the germline V gene, CDR1 is SGHRS and CDR2 is YFSETQ. This TCR came from a man younger than 30 in good health. The sequencing input was blood. V is TRBV5-1 and J is TRBJ2-3; possibly TRBD2 for D (6 bases). CDR3 coding DNA: TGCGCCAGCAGGACGGTCCCGGGGGAAGATACGCAGTATTTT. This sequence encodes CASRTVPGEDTQYF. The full variable domain, rest sourced from reference TRBV5-1 and TRBJ2-3, is KAGVTQTPRYLIKTRGQQVTLSCSPISGHRSVSWYQQTPGQGLQFLFEYFSETQRNKGNFPGRFSGRQFSNSRSEMNVSTLELGDSALYLCASRTVPGEDTQYFGPGTRLTVL.